The 25 T cell receptor beta chains given below trace back to one sample, sequenced in a study of blood T cell repertoires in COVID-19. Here immunoSEQ multiplex PCR was the method, and the copy in TCRdb shows in-frame clones only, minus some. This table has 230,000 or so clones, nearly 90% appearing once. Sequenced material: peripheral blood. The receptors derive from a woman in her sixties with COVID-19, enrolled during active disease.

The chain carries TRBV5-6 and TRBJ2-7; 8 bases are shared with TRBD2. Germline-derived CDR1 and CDR2 are SGHDT and YYEEEE. The CDR3 spans 15 residues. V shed 4 bases and J 2 bases; nucleotides not matched to a gene: 8. The CDR3 is CASSPRGGNPYEQYF. The CDR3 coding sequence is TGTGCCAGCAGCCCTCGCGGGGGGAATCCCTACGAGCAGTACTTC. Looking up the rest from reference TRBV5-6 and TRBJ2-7 gives the full variable domain: DAGVTQSPTHLIKTRGQQVTLRCSPKSGHDTVSWYQQALGQGPQFIFQYYEEEERQRGNFPDRFSGHQFPNYSSELNVNALLLGDSALYLCASSPRGGNPYEQYFGPGTRLTVT.

The chain is built from TRBV7-9 and TRBJ1-2; D ambiguous. This CDR3 contains 13 residues. V lost 1 base to trimming and J lost 5 bases, with 8 bases between them. Germline-derived CDR1 and CDR2 are SEHNR and FQNEAQ (reference sequence). The CDR3 sequence: CASSLDGVYGYTF. The CDR3 DNA is TGTGCCAGCAGCTTAGACGGAGTTTATGGCTACACCTTC.

The rearrangement links TRBV6-2 or TRBV6-3 to TRBJ1-2; D gene uncertain. The CDR3 covers 14 residues. In germline, CDR1 is MNHEY, CDR2 SVGEGT. The V gene lost 0 bases and the J gene lost 13 bases, with 18 bases spanning the gap. The CDR3, as DNA: TGTGCCAGCAGTTACTCTCCGACTCGACCGGCCGGCACCTTC. Translating gives CASSYSPTRPAGTF.

The chain links TRBV9 to TRBJ1-1, with 8 bases aligning to TRBD1. With 0 bases clipped from V and 6 bases from J, the junction kept 10 bases outside the gene matches. This CDR3 comprises 16 residues. Germline V gene data show CDR1 as SGDLS and CDR2 as YYNGEE. CDR3 residues: CASSVGPQGAGAEAFF. The CDR3 coding sequence is TGTGCCAGCAGCGTAGGGCCCCAGGGGGCTGGAGCTGAAGCTTTCTTT.

The V call is TRBV6-2 or TRBV6-3, the J call TRBJ2-4, with 8 bases aligning to TRBD2. CDR1 MNHEY and CDR2 SVGEGT come from the germline V gene. The CDR3 sequence is 16 residues long. With 2 bases clipped from V and 1 base from J, the junction kept 4 bases outside the gene matches. The CDR3 spells CASSYRGGNAKNIQYF. Here the CDR3 DNA reads TGTGCCAGCAGTTACCGGGGGGGTAACGCCAAAAACATTCAGTACTTC.

The sample holds one count of this clone. CDR3 protein: CASSPGPGRGLAGELFF. The DNA for the CDR3 is TGTGCCAGCAGCCCGGGCCCGGGGCGGGGGTTGGCCGGGGAGCTGTTTTTT. V gene TRBV11-2 combines with J gene TRBJ2-2, with 7 positions matching TRBD2. CDR3 length: 17 amino acids. CDR1 SGHAT and CDR2 FQNNGV come from the germline V gene. V dropped 5 bases and J dropped 6; count of bases not matched to a gene: 15.

This clone was picked up a small number of times. V usage is TRBV5-1 and J usage is TRBJ1-1; D perhaps matches TRBD1 (6 bases). V lost 3 bases to trimming and J lost 1 base, with 16 bases between them. Germline V CDR1 and CDR2: SGHRS, YFSETQ. This CDR3 comprises 16 residues. In DNA form, the CDR3 reads TGCGCCAGCAGCTCCGCGCCCCCGGGACAGAACACTGAAGCTTTCTTT. This sequence encodes CASSSAPPGQNTEAFF. Together with reference TRBV5-1 and TRBJ1-1, the CDR3 gives the full variable domain: KAGVTQTPRYLIKTRGQQVTLSCSPISGHRSVSWYQQTPGQGLQFLFEYFSETQRNKGNFPGRFSGRQFSNSRSEMNVSTLELGDSALYLCASSSAPPGQNTEAFFGQGTRLTVV.

The chain recombines TRBV2 with TRBJ2-1, with 10 bases lining up with TRBD2. V dropped 6 bases and J dropped 6; count of bases not matched to a gene: 8. Germline V lookup: CDR1 SNHLY, CDR2 FYNNEI. This CDR3 spans 15 amino acids. CDR3 sequence reads: CASRLLAGSGNEQFF. In DNA, the CDR3 is TGTGCCAGCAGGCTACTAGCGGGGTCTGGCAATGAGCAGTTCTTC.

This rearrangement joins TRBV3-1 (or the pseudogene TRBV3-2) to TRBJ1-2, with TRBD1 identical over 10 bases. The CDR3 has 15 amino acids. V was clipped by 5 bases and J by 3 bases; unmatched bases: 6. The germline V gene has CDR1 LGHDT and CDR2 YNNKEL (reference sequence). The CDR3: CASSNRDRGHYGYTF. CDR3 coding DNA: TGTGCCAGCAGCAACCGGGACAGGGGTCACTATGGCTACACCTTC.

The J gene is TRBJ1-1, the V gene TRBV6-6, with 9 nucleotides matching TRBD1. This CDR3 has 16 residues. Germline trimming cut 6 bases from V and 1 base from J; bases unmatched to any gene: 9. CDR1 is MNHNY, CDR2 SVGAGI, per germline (reference sequence). DNA of the CDR3: TGTGCCAGCAGCCCCCTACAGGGGGCGCGGAACACTGAAGCTTTCTTT. Its translation is CASSPLQGARNTEAFF.

The rearrangement uses TRBV25-1 and TRBJ1-1, with 7 positions matching TRBD1. In germline, CDR1 is MGHDK, CDR2 SYGVNS. This CDR3 contains 15 residues. J was trimmed by 5 bases and V by 4 bases; bases with no gene match: 10. CDR3 loop: CASSGEGAVWTEAFF. CDR3 DNA: TGTGCCAGCAGTGGAGAGGGGGCGGTTTGGACTGAAGCTTTCTTT.

This clone has more than one count but fewer than ten. The V and J genes are TRBV6-1 and TRBJ1-4, with no clear D. Germline values: CDR1 MNHNS, CDR2 SASEGT. The CDR3 loop spans 15 amino acids. V lost 0 bases to trimming and J lost 8 bases, with 13 bases between them. CDR3 in amino acids: CASSEAHGEGEKLFF. DNA for the CDR3: TGTGCCAGCAGTGAAGCGCACGGGGAGGGCGAAAAACTGTTTTTT.

This CDR3 is CASSLPRDKPREDGETQYF. The DNA for the CDR3 is TGTGCCAGCAGCCTCCCCCGGGACAAACCCCGAGAGGACGGAGAGACCCAGTACTTC. The gene calls are TRBV7-6 and TRBJ2-5; possibly TRBD1 for D (6 bases). CDR3 size: 19 residues. The germline V gene has CDR1 SGHVS and CDR2 FNYEAQ. The V gene lost 5 bases and the J gene lost 4 bases, with 29 bases spanning the gap. The variable domain in full, with the rest retrieved from reference TRBV7-6 and TRBJ2-5, is GAGVSQSPRYKVTKRGQDVALRCDPISGHVSLYWYRQALGQGPEFLTYFNYEAQQDKSGLPNDRFSAERPEGSISTLTIQRTEQRDSAMYRCASSLPRDKPREDGETQYFGPGTRLLVL.

The genes are TRBV18 and TRBJ1-4, with TRBD1 identical over 7 bases. This CDR3 has 16 amino acids. Germline trimming cut 2 bases from V and 0 bases from J; bases unmatched to any gene: 3. Looked up from germline, CDR1 is KGHSH and CDR2 is LQKENI. The CDR3 loop reads CASSPDRVSTNEKLFF. The CDR3 bases are TGTGCCAGCTCACCAGACAGGGTGTCAACTAATGAAAAACTGTTTTTT.

The chain couples TRBV18 to TRBJ2-1, with 12 nucleotides matching TRBD1. CDR3 size: 16 residues. From germline, CDR1 is KGHSH and CDR2 LQKENI. Germline trimming cut 3 bases from V and 12 bases from J; bases unmatched to any gene: 12. The CDR3 is CASSPPGTGGRVGQFF. CDR3 DNA sequence: TGTGCCAGCTCACCCCCCGGGACAGGGGGCCGGGTTGGGCAGTTCTTC.

The sample holds one count of this clone. The CDR3 nucleotides are TGTGCCAGCAGCTCGACAGGGAGAGAGCAGTACTTC. Translation gives CASSSTGREQYF. J is TRBJ2-7 and V is TRBV5-4; 7 positions agree with TRBD1. After removal of 3 bases from V and 7 bases from J, the junction contained 4 bases not matched to a gene. CDR1 is SGHNT, CDR2 YYREEE, per germline (reference sequence). CDR3 size: 12 residues.

This chain joins TRBV10-3 and TRBJ2-5; possible D gene TRBD1, 6 bases. The V and J ends lost 3 bases and 5 bases respectively, with 19 bases between them. This CDR3 is 16 amino acids long. Germline values: CDR1 ENHRY, CDR2 SYGVKD. The CDR3 DNA is TGTGCCATCAGTGACAGGGGTAGGACTCCTCGCGAGACCCAGTACTTC. This gives the protein CAISDRGRTPRETQYF.

The CDR3 region has the DNA TGTGCCAGCAGTTACTCCCTCCACAGTGAAGCTTTCTTT. Protein sequence: CASSYSLHSEAFF. The genes are TRBV6-5 and TRBJ1-1; D is ambiguous. Germline lookup yields CDR1 MNHEY and CDR2 SVGAGI. This CDR3 contains 13 residues. Trimming took off 0 bases at V and 7 bases at J, with 9 bases between the two ends.

V usage is TRBV2 and J usage is TRBJ2-1; D uncertain. Germline V gene sequence: CDR1 SNHLY, CDR2 FYNNEI. The CDR3 runs 12 residues. V was pared by 5 bases and J by 7 bases, with 9 bases between. CDR3 DNA sequence: TGTGCCAGCAGTCCGACTGGAAATGAGCAGTTCTTC. Residues: CASSPTGNEQFF.

V gene TRBV19 combines with J gene TRBJ1-1, with TRBD1 matching over 7 bases. Germline-derived CDR1 and CDR2 are LNHDA and SQIVND (reference sequence). The CDR3 covers 15 residues. V was clipped by 6 bases and J by 0 bases; unmatched bases: 7. The CDR3: CASRTGTAMNTEAFF. Written as DNA, the CDR3 is TGTGCCAGTAGAACTGGGACAGCCATGAACACTGAAGCTTTCTTT. Combining the CDR3 with reference TRBV19 and TRBJ1-1 gives the whole variable domain DGGITQSPKYLFRKEGQNVTLSCEQNLNHDAMYWYRQDPGQGLRLIYYSQIVNDFQKGDIAEGYSVSREKKESFPLTVTSAQKNPTAFYLCASRTGTAMNTEAFFGQGTRLTVV.

This chain connects TRBV7-2 to TRBJ2-1; D is ambiguous. The V and J ends lost 0 bases and 10 bases respectively, with 13 bases between them. Germline loops: CDR1 SGHTA, CDR2 FQGNSA. The CDR3 spans 14 residues. CDR3 loop: CASSLAVTRKEQFF. CDR3 bases: TGTGCCAGCAGCTTAGCGGTTACGCGCAAAGAGCAGTTCTTC. The complete variable domain, with remaining parts taken from reference TRBV7-2 and TRBJ2-1, reads GAGVSQSPSNKVTEKGKDVELRCDPISGHTALYWYRQSLGQGLEFLIYFQGNSAPDKSGLPSDRFSAERTGGSVSTLTIQRTQQEDSAVYLCASSLAVTRKEQFFGPGTRLTVL.

This rearrangement joins TRBV3-1 (or the pseudogene TRBV3-2) to TRBJ1-1; D may be TRBD1 (5 bases). Germline CDR1 reads LGHDT; CDR2 reads YNNKEL (reference sequence). This CDR3 has 17 amino acids. V lost 0 bases and J 3 bases, leaving 17 bases between the germline ends. The CDR3 bases are TGTGCCAGCAGCCAAGATTTGGGCAGGGTTTCTTACACTGAAGCTTTCTTT. It codes for CASSQDLGRVSYTEAFF.

The V gene is TRBV5-4, the J gene TRBJ2-3; TRBD1 matches 10 bases. The CDR3 length is 17 residues. The V and J ends lost 4 bases and 1 base, in that order; junction bases with no gene match: 9. Germline assignment: CDR1 SGHNT and CDR2 YYREEE (reference sequence). Written as DNA, the CDR3 is TGTGCCAGCAGCGGAACGCCGACAGGGGGCGGCACAGATACGCAGTATTTT. This translates into CASSGTPTGGGTDTQYF. Filled out from reference TRBV5-4 and TRBJ2-3, the complete variable domain reads ETGVTQSPTHLIKTRGQQVTLRCSSQSGHNTVSWYQQALGQGPQFIFQYYREEENGRGNFPPRFSGLQFPNYSSELNVNALELDDSALYLCASSGTPTGGGTDTQYFGPGTRLTVL.

The chain combines TRBV5-1 with TRBJ1-1; 8 nucleotides match TRBD1. Germline trimming cut 7 bases from V and 4 bases from J; bases unmatched to any gene: 9. The V gene's germline CDR1 is SGHRS and CDR2 YFSETQ. The CDR3 is 14 amino acids. CDR3 loop: CASRDTGGITEAFF. The CDR3 bases are TGCGCCAGCCGAGACACAGGGGGGATCACTGAAGCTTTCTTT.

Only a few counts were recorded for this clone. The CDR3 DNA reads as TGTGCCAGTAGTATAGCGGGCTTACAGGGCGAAGCTTTCTTT. It translates to CASSIAGLQGEAFF. The rearrangement uses TRBV19 and TRBJ1-1; TRBD1 is a possible D gene (6 bases). Trimming removed 1 base from V and 8 bases from J, with 14 bases in between. The germline gives CDR1 LNHDA, CDR2 SQIVND (reference sequence). The CDR3 runs to 14 residues.